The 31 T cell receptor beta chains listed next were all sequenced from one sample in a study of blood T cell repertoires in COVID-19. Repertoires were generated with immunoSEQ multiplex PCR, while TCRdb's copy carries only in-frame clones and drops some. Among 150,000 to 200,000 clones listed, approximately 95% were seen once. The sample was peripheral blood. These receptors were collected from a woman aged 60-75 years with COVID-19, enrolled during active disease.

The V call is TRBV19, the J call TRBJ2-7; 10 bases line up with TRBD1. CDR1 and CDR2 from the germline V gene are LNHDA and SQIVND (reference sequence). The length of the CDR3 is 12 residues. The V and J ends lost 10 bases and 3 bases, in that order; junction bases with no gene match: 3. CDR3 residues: CATGQGGYEQYF. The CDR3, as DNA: TGTGCCACCGGACAGGGGGGCTACGAGCAGTACTTC.

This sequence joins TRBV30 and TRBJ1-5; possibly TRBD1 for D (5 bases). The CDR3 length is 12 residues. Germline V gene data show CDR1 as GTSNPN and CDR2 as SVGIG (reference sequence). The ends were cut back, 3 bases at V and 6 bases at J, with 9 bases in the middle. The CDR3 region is CAWSQGGQPQHF. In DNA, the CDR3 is TGTGCCTGGAGCCAGGGTGGTCAGCCCCAGCATTTT.

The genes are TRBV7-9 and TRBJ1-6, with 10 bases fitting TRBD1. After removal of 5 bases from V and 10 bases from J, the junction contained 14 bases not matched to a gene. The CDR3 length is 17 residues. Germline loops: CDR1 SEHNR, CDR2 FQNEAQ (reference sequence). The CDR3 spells CASSPTSTGGLGSPLHF. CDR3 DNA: TGTGCCAGCAGCCCAACATCGACAGGGGGCTTAGGGTCACCCCTCCACTTT.

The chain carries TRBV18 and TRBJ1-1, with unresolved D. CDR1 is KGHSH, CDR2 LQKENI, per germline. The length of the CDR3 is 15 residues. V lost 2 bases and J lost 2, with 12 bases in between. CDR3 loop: CASSPAESQNTEAFF. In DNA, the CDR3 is TGTGCCAGCTCACCAGCAGAATCCCAAAACACTGAAGCTTTCTTT.

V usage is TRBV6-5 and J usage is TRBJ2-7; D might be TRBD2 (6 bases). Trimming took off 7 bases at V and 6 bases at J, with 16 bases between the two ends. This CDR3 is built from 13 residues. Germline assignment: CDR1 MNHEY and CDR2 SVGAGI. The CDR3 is CASKRAGPLEQYF. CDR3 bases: TGTGCCAGCAAGAGAGCGGGCCCACTCGAGCAGTACTTC.

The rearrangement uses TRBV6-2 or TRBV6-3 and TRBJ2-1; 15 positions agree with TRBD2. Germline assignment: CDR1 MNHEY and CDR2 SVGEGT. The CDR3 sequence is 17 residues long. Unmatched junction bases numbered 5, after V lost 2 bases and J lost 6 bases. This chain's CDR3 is CASSYGTSGGYFNEQFF. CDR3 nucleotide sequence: TGTGCCAGCAGTTACGGGACTAGCGGGGGGTATTTCAATGAGCAGTTCTTC.

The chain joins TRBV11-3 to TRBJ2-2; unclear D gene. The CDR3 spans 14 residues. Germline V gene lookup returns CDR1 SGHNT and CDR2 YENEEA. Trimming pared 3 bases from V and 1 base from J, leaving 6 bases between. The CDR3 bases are TGTGCCAGCAGCTTGGGCAGGAACACCGGGGAGCTGTTTTTT. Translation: CASSLGRNTGELFF.

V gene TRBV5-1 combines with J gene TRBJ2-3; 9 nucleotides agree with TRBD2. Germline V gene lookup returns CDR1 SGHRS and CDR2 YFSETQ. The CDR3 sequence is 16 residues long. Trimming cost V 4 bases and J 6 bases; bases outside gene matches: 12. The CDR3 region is CASSVTSGSPADTQYF. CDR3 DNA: TGCGCCAGCAGCGTCACTAGCGGGTCCCCCGCGGATACGCAGTATTTT. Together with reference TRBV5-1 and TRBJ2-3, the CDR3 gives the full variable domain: KAGVTQTPRYLIKTRGQQVTLSCSPISGHRSVSWYQQTPGQGLQFLFEYFSETQRNKGNFPGRFSGRQFSNSRSEMNVSTLELGDSALYLCASSVTSGSPADTQYFGPGTRLTVL.

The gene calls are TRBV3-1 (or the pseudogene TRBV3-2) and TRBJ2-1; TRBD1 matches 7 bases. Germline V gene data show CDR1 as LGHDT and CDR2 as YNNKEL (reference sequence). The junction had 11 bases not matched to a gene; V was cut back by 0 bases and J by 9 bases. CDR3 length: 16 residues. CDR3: CASSQDPRQGMTEQFF. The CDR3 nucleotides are TGTGCCAGCAGCCAAGATCCGAGACAGGGTATGACTGAGCAGTTCTTC.

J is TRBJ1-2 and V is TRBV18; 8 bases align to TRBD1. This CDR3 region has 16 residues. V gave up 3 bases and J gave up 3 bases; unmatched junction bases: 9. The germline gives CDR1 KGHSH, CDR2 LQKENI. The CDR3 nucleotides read TGTGCCAGCTCACCTACGAGGACAGGGCGTTACTATGGCTACACCTTC. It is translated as CASSPTRTGRYYGYTF. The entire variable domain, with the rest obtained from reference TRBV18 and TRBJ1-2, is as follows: NAGVMQNPRHLVRRRGQEARLRCSPMKGHSHVYWYRQLPEEGLKFMVYLQKENIIDESGMPKERFSAEFPKEGPSILRIQQVVRGDSAAYFCASSPTRTGRYYGYTFGSGTRLTVV.

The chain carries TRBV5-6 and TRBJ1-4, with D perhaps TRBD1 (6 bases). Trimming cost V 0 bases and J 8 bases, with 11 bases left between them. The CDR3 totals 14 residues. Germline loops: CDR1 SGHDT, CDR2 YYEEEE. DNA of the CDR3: TGTGCCAGCAGCTTGGCCAGGGGACACGAAAAACTGTTTTTT. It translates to CASSLARGHEKLFF.

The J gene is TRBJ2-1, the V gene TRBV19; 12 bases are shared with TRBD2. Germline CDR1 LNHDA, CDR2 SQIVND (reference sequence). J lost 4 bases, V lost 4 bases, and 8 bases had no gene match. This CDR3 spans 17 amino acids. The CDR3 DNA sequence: TGTGCCAGTAGTAACACCTGGACTAGCGGGGCATACAATGAGCAGTTCTTC. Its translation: CASSNTWTSGAYNEQFF. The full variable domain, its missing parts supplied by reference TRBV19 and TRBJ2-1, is DGGITQSPKYLFRKEGQNVTLSCEQNLNHDAMYWYRQDPGQGLRLIYYSQIVNDFQKGDIAEGYSVSREKKESFPLTVTSAQKNPTAFYLCASSNTWTSGAYNEQFFGPGTRLTVL.

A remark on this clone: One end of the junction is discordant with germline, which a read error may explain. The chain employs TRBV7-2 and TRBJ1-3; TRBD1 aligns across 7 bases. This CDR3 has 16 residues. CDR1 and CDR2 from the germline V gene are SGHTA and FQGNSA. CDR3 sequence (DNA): TGTGCCAGCAGCACCAAGGGGGCGCGTTCTGAAAACACCATATATTTT. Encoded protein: CASSTKGARSENTIYF.

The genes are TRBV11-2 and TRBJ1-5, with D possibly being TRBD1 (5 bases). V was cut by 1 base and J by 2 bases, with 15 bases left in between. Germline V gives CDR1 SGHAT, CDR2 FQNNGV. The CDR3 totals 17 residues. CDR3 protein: CASSLGQGLTGNQPQHF. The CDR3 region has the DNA TGTGCCAGCAGCTTAGGCCAGGGACTCACCGGCAATCAGCCCCAGCATTTT.

The CDR3 nucleotides are TGTGCCAGCAGTGTGTCGGAGACCCAGTACTTC. Translation: CASSVSETQYF. This chain links TRBV2 with TRBJ2-5; D is undetermined. This CDR3 region has 11 residues. Germline V CDR1 and CDR2: SNHLY, FYNNEI. V was cut by 4 bases and J by 5 bases, with 5 bases left in between.

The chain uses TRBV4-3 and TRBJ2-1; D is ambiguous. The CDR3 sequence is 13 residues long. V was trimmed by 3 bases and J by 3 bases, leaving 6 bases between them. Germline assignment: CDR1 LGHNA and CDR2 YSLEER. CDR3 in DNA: TGCGCCAGCAGCCAGCGAGGCTACAATGAGCAGTTCTTC. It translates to CASSQRGYNEQFF.

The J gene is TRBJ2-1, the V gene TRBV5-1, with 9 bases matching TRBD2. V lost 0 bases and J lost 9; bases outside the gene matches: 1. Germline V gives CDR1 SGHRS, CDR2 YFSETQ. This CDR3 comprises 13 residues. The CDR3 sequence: CASSLEAGGEQFF. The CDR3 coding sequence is TGCGCCAGCAGCTTGGAAGCGGGAGGTGAGCAGTTCTTC. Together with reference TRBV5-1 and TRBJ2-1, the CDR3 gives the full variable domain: KAGVTQTPRYLIKTRGQQVTLSCSPISGHRSVSWYQQTPGQGLQFLFEYFSETQRNKGNFPGRFSGRQFSNSRSEMNVSTLELGDSALYLCASSLEAGGEQFFGPGTRLTVL.

DNA of the CDR3: TGTGCCAGCAGCCCCACAGGGGACCGGTTGAACACTGAAGCTTTCTTT. It yields the protein CASSPTGDRLNTEAFF. This chain links TRBV9 with TRBJ1-1; 7 nucleotides agree with TRBD1. Germline loops: CDR1 SGDLS, CDR2 YYNGEE. This CDR3 contains 16 residues. The V gene end was trimmed by 4 bases and the J gene end by 0 bases; junction bases not matched to a gene: 9.

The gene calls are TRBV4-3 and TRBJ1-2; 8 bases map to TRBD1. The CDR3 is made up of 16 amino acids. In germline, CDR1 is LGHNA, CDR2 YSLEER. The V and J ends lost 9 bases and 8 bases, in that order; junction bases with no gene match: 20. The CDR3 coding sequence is TGCGCCAGTCGACAGGGGCAGGCCGTCCTCCTGGGGGGCTACACCTTC. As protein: CASRQGQAVLLGGYTF.

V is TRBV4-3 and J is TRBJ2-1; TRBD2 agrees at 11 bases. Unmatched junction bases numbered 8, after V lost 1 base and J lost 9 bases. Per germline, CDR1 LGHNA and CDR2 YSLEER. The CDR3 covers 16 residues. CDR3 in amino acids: CASSQAPGLAVLEQFF. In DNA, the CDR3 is TGCGCCAGCAGCCAAGCCCCGGGACTAGCGGTTCTTGAGCAGTTCTTC.

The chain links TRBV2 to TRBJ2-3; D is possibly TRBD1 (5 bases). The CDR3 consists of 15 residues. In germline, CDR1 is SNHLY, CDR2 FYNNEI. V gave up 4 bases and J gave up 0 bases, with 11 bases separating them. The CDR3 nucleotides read TGTGCCAGCAGTGTTGGGGCCGGAAGCACAGATACGCAGTATTTT. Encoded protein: CASSVGAGSTDTQYF.

CDR3: CATSRDMGSSFPYEQYF. In DNA, the CDR3 is TGTGCCACCAGCAGAGATATGGGCAGCAGTTTTCCCTACGAGCAGTACTTC. This rearrangement joins TRBV15 to TRBJ2-7; D call uncertain. CDR1 and CDR2 from the germline V gene are LNHNV and YYDKDF (reference sequence). The CDR3 sequence is 17 residues long. Trimming left V 0 bases short and J 2 bases short, with 17 bases between.

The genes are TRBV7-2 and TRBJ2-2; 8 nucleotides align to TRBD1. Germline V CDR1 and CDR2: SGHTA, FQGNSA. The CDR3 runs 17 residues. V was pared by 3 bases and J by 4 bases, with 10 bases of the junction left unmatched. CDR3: CASSLSPQGAGTGELFF. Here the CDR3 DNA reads TGTGCCAGCAGCTTGTCTCCTCAGGGGGCGGGCACCGGGGAGCTGTTTTTT.

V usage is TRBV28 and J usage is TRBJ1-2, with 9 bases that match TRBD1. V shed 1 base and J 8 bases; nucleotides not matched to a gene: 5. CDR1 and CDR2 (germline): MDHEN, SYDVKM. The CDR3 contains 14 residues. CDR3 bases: TGTGCCAGCAGTTTATACACAGGGGGCTACGGCTACACCTTC. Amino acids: CASSLYTGGYGYTF.

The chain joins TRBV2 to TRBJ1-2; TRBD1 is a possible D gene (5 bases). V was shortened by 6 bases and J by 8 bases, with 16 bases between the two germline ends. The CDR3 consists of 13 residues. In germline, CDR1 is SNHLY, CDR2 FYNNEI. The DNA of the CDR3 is TGTGCCAGCAGGGGGGGGACGGAGCTCGGCTACACCTTC. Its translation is CASRGGTELGYTF.

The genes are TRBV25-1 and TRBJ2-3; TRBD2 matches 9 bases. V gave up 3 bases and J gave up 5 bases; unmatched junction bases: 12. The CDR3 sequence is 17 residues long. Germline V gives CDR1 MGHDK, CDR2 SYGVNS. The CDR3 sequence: CASSDPPRGGAIDTQYF. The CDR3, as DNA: TGTGCCAGCAGTGACCCGCCCCGCGGGGGGGCAATAGATACGCAGTATTTT.

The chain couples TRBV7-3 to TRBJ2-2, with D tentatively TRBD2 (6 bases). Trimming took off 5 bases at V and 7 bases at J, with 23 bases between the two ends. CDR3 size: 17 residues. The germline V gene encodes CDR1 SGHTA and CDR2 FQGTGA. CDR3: CASSPSAGRTIGGELFF. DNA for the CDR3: TGTGCCAGCAGCCCCTCGGCGGGGAGGACGATTGGCGGGGAGCTGTTTTTT.

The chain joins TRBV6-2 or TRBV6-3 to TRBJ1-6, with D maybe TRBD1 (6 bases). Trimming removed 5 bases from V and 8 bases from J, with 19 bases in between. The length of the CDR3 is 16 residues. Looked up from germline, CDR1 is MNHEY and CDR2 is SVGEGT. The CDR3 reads CASSQDRPLSDSPLHF. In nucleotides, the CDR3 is TGTGCCAGCAGTCAAGACAGGCCTTTATCCGATTCACCCCTCCACTTT.

The chain's CDR3 is CASSSTRTGKNTEAFF. CDR3 bases: TGTGCCAGCAGTTCTACACGGACAGGGAAGAACACTGAAGCTTTCTTT. The chain recombines TRBV27 with TRBJ1-1; 8 bases agree with TRBD1. Germline V gives CDR1 MNHEY, CDR2 SMNVEV (reference sequence). J lost 1 base, V lost 4 bases, and 8 bases had no gene match. The CDR3 is made up of 16 amino acids.

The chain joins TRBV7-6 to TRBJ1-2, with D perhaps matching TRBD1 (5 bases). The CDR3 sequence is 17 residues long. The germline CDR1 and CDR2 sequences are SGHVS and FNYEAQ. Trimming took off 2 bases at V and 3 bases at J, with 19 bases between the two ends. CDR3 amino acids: CASSLRPQDGKYYGYTF. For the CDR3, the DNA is TGTGCCAGCAGCTTACGGCCACAGGATGGGAAGTACTATGGCTACACCTTC. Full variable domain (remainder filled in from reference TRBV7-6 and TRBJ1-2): GAGVSQSPRYKVTKRGQDVALRCDPISGHVSLYWYRQALGQGPEFLTYFNYEAQQDKSGLPNDRFSAERPEGSISTLTIQRTEQRDSAMYRCASSLRPQDGKYYGYTFGSGTRLTVV.

Here the CDR3 reads CASRSSGTDTQYF. The CDR3, as DNA: TGTGCCAGCAGGTCTAGCGGCACAGATACGCAGTATTTT. The chain recombines TRBV7-2 with TRBJ2-3; tentatively, D is TRBD2 (6 bases). Germline V CDR1 and CDR2: SGHTA, FQGNSA. The CDR3 totals 13 residues. Trimming stripped 6 bases from V and 1 base from J, with 8 bases between.